This T cell receptor beta chain was sequenced during a study of cytomegalovirus exposure and HLA in healthy donors. Findings of the study overall: A later analysis linked a missense variant in DCLRE1C to the trimming of TCR beta V and J genes.

Looked up from germline, CDR1 is LNHDA and CDR2 is SQIVND (reference sequence). The CDR3 has 17 residues. Between the trimmed V and J ends, which lost 6 bases and 4 bases, there was a span of 24 bases. Details on this clone: Its antigen is undetermined.

This PCR relied on a set of 60 Vbeta primers and 13 Jbeta primers. The repertoire was sequenced with immunoSEQ multiplex PCR; TCRdb's copy has only in-frame clones and lacks some. The table records 100,000 to 140,000 clones, more than 70% of them present only once. The material sequenced was PBMCs. The receptor comes from a young man in good health and CMV-seronegative. The chain joins TRBV19 to TRBJ1-2; no clear D. The CDR3 is CASSRGSTSREGYGYTF. DNA for the CDR3: TGTGCCAGTAGCCGGGGATCAACGAGCCGGGAGGGCTATGGCTACACCTTC. The full variable domain, completed using reference TRBV19 and TRBJ1-2, is DGGITQSPKYLFRKEGQNVTLSCEQNLNHDAMYWYRQDPGQGLRLIYYSQIVNDFQKGDIAEGYSVSREKKESFPLTVTSAQKNPTAFYLCASSRGSTSREGYGYTFGSGTRLTVV.